Below are 5 T cell receptor beta chains sequenced from a single sample in a study of cytomegalovirus exposure and HLA in healthy donors. Amplification used 60 Vbeta primers and 13 Jbeta primers. The protocol was immunoSEQ multiplex PCR, while the TCRdb copy is restricted to in-frame clones and leaves out a portion. The profile shows under 130,000 clones, around four fifths of them singletons. The sample taken for sequencing was PBMCs. All receptors derive from a woman in her 40s in good health and CMV-seropositive.

The rearrangement joins TRBV5-1 to TRBJ1-6; 8 nucleotides agree with TRBD1. This CDR3 comprises 15 residues. J lost 9 bases, V lost 2 bases, and 7 bases had no gene match. CDR1 SGHRS and CDR2 YFSETQ come from the germline V gene. Here the CDR3 reads CASSLQGTGLSPLHF. CDR3 coding DNA: TGCGCCAGCAGCTTACAAGGGACAGGACTTTCACCCCTCCACTTT.

V usage is TRBV15 and J usage is TRBJ1-3; D possibly corresponds to TRBD1 (5 bases). Germline CDR1 is LNHNV and CDR2 is YYDKDF (reference sequence). Trimming cost V 3 bases and J 0 bases, with 12 bases left between them. The length of the CDR3 is 16 residues. The chain's CDR3 is CATSSPGTDSGNTIYF. The CDR3 coding sequence is TGTGCCACCAGCAGTCCCGGGACTGACTCTGGAAACACCATATATTTT.

The genes are TRBV7-9 and TRBJ1-2, with 10 bases lining up with TRBD1. The J segment lost 8 bases and the V segment lost 4 bases, leaving 7 bases of the junction unmatched. The germline gives CDR1 SEHNR, CDR2 FQNEAQ (reference sequence). This CDR3 region has 14 residues. The CDR3, as DNA: TGTGCCAGCAGCTCAGCCGGACAGGGGGGAGGCTACACCTTC. The encoded protein is CASSSAGQGGGYTF.

This clone turned up a few times. V is TRBV9 and J is TRBJ2-3, with 13 bases identical to TRBD2. The V gene's germline CDR1 is SGDLS and CDR2 YYNGEE. CDR3 length: 18 amino acids. The V segment lost 0 bases and the J segment 3 bases; nucleotides outside the gene matches: 7. CDR3 in amino acids: CASSVGAGTSGETDTQYF. The CDR3 DNA reads TGTGCCAGCAGCGTAGGGGCAGGGACTAGCGGGGAAACAGATACGCAGTATTTT.

V is TRBV6-5 and J is TRBJ2-1, with D possibly being TRBD2 (6 bases). Between the trimmed V and J ends, which lost 0 bases and 5 bases, there was a span of 14 bases. Germline loops: CDR1 MNHEY, CDR2 SVGAGI. The CDR3 length is 16 residues. This chain's CDR3 is CASSYSLLAADNEQFF. The CDR3 DNA reads TGTGCCAGCAGTTACTCGTTACTAGCAGCAGACAATGAGCAGTTCTTC.